This entry features one TCR beta chain sequence. The antigen remains unidentified. This record belongs to a study of OX40 agonist ivuxolimab in advanced cancers. Sequencing used immunoSEQ multiplex PCR; TCRdb keeps in-frame clones, though not all of them. The sample lists just over 50,000 clones, about 90% occurring once. There are 15 residues in the CDR3. V lost 6 bases and J 5 bases, leaving 20 bases between the germline ends. Germline V lookup: CDR1 SGHRS, CDR2 YFSETQ. Overall study results and limits: The study found that CD8+ T cells averaged more expanded clones than CD4+.

This TCR was recovered from an adult with an advanced solid tumor such as melanoma, head and neck, liver or kidney cancer. This chain joins TRBV5-1 and TRBJ1-1; the D gene is possibly TRBD1 (5 bases). The material sequenced was CD4+ or CD8+ T cells sorted from blood, taken in a trial of the OX40 agonist ivuxolimab. The CDR3 loop is CASKLGIRGGTEAFF. Written as DNA, the CDR3 is TGCGCCAGCAAGCTTGGTATCCGGGGGGGAACTGAAGCTTTCTTT.